This note documents a single T cell receptor (beta chain) sequence. No antigen is known for it. Base quality data are lacking; no much larger clone is found one base away. The CDR3 measures 15 amino acids from cysteine to phenylalanine. Solely the CDR3 DNA is kept, with 45 bases framed from the first base. The junction shows trimming of 1 base on V and 4 bases on J, and the gene matches do not reach 6 bases of it. As encoded in the germline V gene (reference sequence), CDR1 is LNHDA while CDR2 is SQIVND. To sequence the TCRbeta CDR3 region, genomic DNA was isolated from the sorted cells. The immunoSEQ Assay was used to sequence the TCRbeta CDR3 regions. TCRdb re-hosts the immuneACCESS table, in-frame sequences only. Its copies lack some clones; in the studies checked, an unresolved V gene accounts for under half of them, and the cause for the rest is not known. Present in this sample are about 48,000 clones, around nine tenths of which were seen just once. Together, the top ten hold approximately 2% of the sample.

This entry is derived from a study of OX40 agonist ivuxolimab in advanced cancers. About the full investigation: Ivuxolimab was an agonistic, fully human IgG2 monoclonal antibody directed against OX40 (CD134), a costimulatory receptor. Partial responses were achieved by three dose-escalation patients, of whom one had hepatocellular carcinoma and two had cutaneous melanoma. In the dose-escalation cohort, 82.7% of patients were male, and the mean age was approximately 60 years, with a range of about 23 to 80. Intravenous ivuxolimab was administered to patients every 2 weeks at six dose levels: 0.01, 0.1, 0.3, 1.5, 3 and 10 mg/kg. Prior anti-PD-1, anti-PD-L1 or anti-CTLA-4 therapy was permitted, and 35% to 40% of dose-escalation patients had received checkpoint inhibitors. Of the roughly 50 dose-escalation patients, hepatocellular carcinoma was present in around 20, melanoma in roughly 15, renal cell carcinoma in 9 and head and neck cancer in 9. Peripheral TCRbeta sequencing aimed to test whether ivuxolimab altered TCR sequence diversity and caused clonal T-cell expansion. The paper describes the monotherapy dose-escalation part (N ≈ 49 patients) of the phase I trial of ivuxolimab.

The trial excluded patients who had a history of autoimmune disease or who were on systemic immunosuppression. Peripheral blood for TCR sequencing was collected from all dose cohorts at baseline, on cycle 4 day 1, and on cycle 7 day 1. Samples were obtained from an open-label, multicenter, first-in-human phase I dose-escalation trial of ivuxolimab. Adults with locally advanced or metastatic head and neck squamous cell, hepatocellular, melanoma or renal cell carcinoma were enrolled in the trial. Before TCR sequencing, CD4+ T cells and CD8+ T cells from peripheral blood were sorted into separate populations. General conclusions and limits of the study: Low levels of normalized T-cell clonal expansion were also seen in some patients who did not respond. Antigen specificity was not determined for the clonally expanded peripheral T cells. Partial responders in the 0.1-3.0 mg/kg groups had among the lowest normalized peripheral clonal expansion, especially among CD8+ T cells. After ivuxolimab, expanded clones were on average more numerous among CD8+ T cells than among CD4+ T cells. At doses of 0.1 to 3.0 mg/kg, clonal expansion of both CD4+ and CD8+ blood T cells was observed from baseline to week 6.

Recombination connected TRBV19 to TRBJ1-2; TRBD1 aligns with 7 central bases. The receptor was derived from an adult with an advanced solid tumor such as melanoma, head and neck, liver or kidney cancer. This specimen consisted of CD4+ or CD8+ T cells sorted from blood, obtained in a trial of the OX40 agonist ivuxolimab. The CDR3 region has the sequence CASSIVSTGVYGYTF. The nucleotides are TGTGCCAGTAGTATAGTCTCAACAGGGGTCTATGGCTACACCTTC. The reference TRBV19 and TRBJ1-2 proteins fill in what lies around the CDR3, so the full variable domain reads DGGITQSPKYLFRKEGQNVTLSCEQNLNHDAMYWYRQDPGQGLRLIYYSQIVNDFQKGDIAEGYSVSREKKESFPLTVTSAQKNPTAFYLCASSIVSTGVYGYTFGSGTRLTVV.